The clone carrying this T cell receptor (beta chain) was observed at least ten times. As yet, its antigen is unknown. Being one base from a much bigger clone, this may be a read error. This CDR3 fails to terminate in the conserved phenylalanine or tryptophan, so it likely reflects a read error. These data originate in a study of glioma-infiltrating T cells. The CDR3 has 11 amino acids. V lost 5 bases and J lost 1, with 2 bases in between. The germline V gene has CDR1 MGHDK and CDR2 SYGVNS. Study-level results: Gliomas, especially low-grade, showed above-expected tissue-blood divergence; non-neoplastic patients showed below.

Amplification of TCR alpha and beta CDR3 regions from RNA used iRepertoire nested multiplex PCR. One-step reverse transcription and amplification started from about 100-400 ng of tissue mRNA or PBMC total RNA. TCRdb ran MiXCR on the multiplex PCR reads and lists one entry per CDR3 protein. The sample lists approximately 120,000 distinct CDR3 sequences, about 25% seen once, with approximately 35% in the top ten. Material for sequencing was glioma tissue, nonneoplastic brain tissue, or PBMCs (not recorded which). The rearrangement joins TRBV25-1 to TRBJ1-1; D gene ambiguous. The sequence was collected from a human donor with low-grade glioma or glioblastoma, undergoing nonglioma brain surgery, or in good health (not recorded which). The CDR3 nucleotides read TGTGCCAGCAGTAAGAACACTGAAGCTTTCCTT. The encoded protein is CASSKNTEAFL.